A single count supports the clone carrying this T cell receptor beta chain. Its target is not known. The data originate from a study of cytomegalovirus exposure and HLA in healthy donors. General study results and limits: A later look showed TCR association rates differing by HLA locus, highest for DRB1 and lowest for HLA-C. No immune exposure information besides CMV serostatus was available.

V dropped 0 bases and J dropped 0 bases, with 11 bases sitting between them. CDR1 and CDR2 (germline): MNHEY, SVGAGI. The CDR3 consists of 16 residues. PCR primers comprised 60 Vbeta and 13 Jbeta primers. Only in-frame clones appear in the TCRdb table, and some are missing; sequencing was by immunoSEQ multiplex PCR. In the table there are 140,000 or so clones, under 90% of which are singletons. Material for sequencing was PBMCs. This sequence originates from a boy between 2 and 10 years old in good health and CMV-seronegative. The V call is TRBV6-5, the J call TRBJ1-2; no clear D gene. In nucleotides, the CDR3 is TGTGCCAGCAGTTACTCGAGAGGATGGGCTAACTATGGCTACACCTTC. This sequence encodes CASSYSRGWANYGYTF.